These T cell receptor beta chains were read from a single sample in a study of radiotherapy plus CTLA-4 blockade in lung cancer. Profiling relied on immunoSEQ multiplex PCR, and the TCRdb table lists in-frame clones only, not all of them. The sample yields tens of thousands of clones, roughly 76% seen once. Source: peripheral blood, taken from a patient treated with radiotherapy plus ipilimumab. These receptors were obtained from a human donor with non-small cell lung cancer whose response to radiotherapy plus ipilimumab could not be evaluated. The CDR3 runs from the conserved cysteine through the conserved F or W.

TRBV18,TRBJ1-1,CASSPMGKVNTEAFF
TRBV6-5,TRBJ2-7,CASSAVPWQGSEQYF
TRBV4-1,TRBJ2-7,CASSQDRGEGGYEQYF
TRBV6-5,TRBJ2-5,CASSYAGVFSKTQYF
TRBV19,TRBJ1-5,CASSISQGSQPQHF
TRBV30,TRBJ2-3,CAWSAGGAPDTQYF
TRBV6-6,TRBJ1-1,CASKNRDRVSTEAFF
TRBV7-3,TRBJ2-7,CASSLVGGRQYEQYF
TRBV6-1,TRBJ1-2,CASSLTGGEIYGYTF
TRBV18,TRBJ1-3,CASSPRGGSEPGNTIYF
TRBV27,TRBJ1-2,CASSLRARGMKGYTF
TRBV5-4,TRBJ2-1,CASSSDSFADYNEQFF
TRBV5-5,TRBJ1-2,CASSLPSGTASGYTF
TRBV5-6,TRBJ2-1,CASSFRFLAVNEQFF
TRBV7-3,TRBJ2-6,CASSLRQAGANVLTF
TRBV5-4,TRBJ1-1,CASSASAGGNTEAFF
TRBV2,TRBJ1-2,CASTLGQALGYTF
TRBV7-2,TRBJ2-7,CASSFGQDEQYF
TRBV5-4,TRBJ2-2,CASSLAGTSGGNTGELFF
TRBV7-2,TRBJ2-7,CASSFDQAYEQYF
TRBV7-2,TRBJ1-1,CASSLNPGAFWNTEAFF
TRBV15,TRBJ2-3,CATSPGLAGADTQYF
TRBV7-2,TRBJ1-1,CASSPRDGSTEAFF
TRBV28,TRBJ1-5,CASSGTGGLYSNQPQHF
TRBV29-1,TRBJ2-7,CSVEKETGVYEQYF
TRBV5-4,TRBJ2-1,CASSKNADNEQFF
TRBV5-1,TRBJ1-1,CASSLAGGDTEAFF
TRBV5-4,TRBJ2-5,CASSPRGREETQYF
TRBV7-9,TRBJ2-7,CASSQVGRGPANEQYF